This TCR beta chain was retrieved from a study of shared clonotypes between healthy human individuals. The study's findings and limits: Among donors, clonotype sharing was expected to be affected by sequencing depth.

A word on this clone: Its antigen is undetermined.

This table comes from immunoSEQ multiplex PCR, and its TCRdb copy is limited to in-frame clones, with some not included. The table records more than 1,200,000 clones, 98% of them present only once. Sequencing was carried out using naive CD4+ T cells sorted from blood. Stated subset: CD45RA+ positively selected. The TCR comes from a young man in good health.

The CDR3 here is CASSLTAGVNNEQFF. CDR3 DNA: TGCGCCAGCAGCTTGACAGCAGGGGTAAACAATGAGCAGTTCTTC. The chain carries TRBV5-1 and TRBJ2-1; perhaps TRBD1 as D (6 bases). Germline V lookup: CDR1 SGHRS, CDR2 YFSETQ. Between the trimmed V and J ends, which lost 1 base and 5 bases, there was a span of 13 bases. CDR3 length equals 15 residues.